This is a list of T cell receptor beta chains from one sample in a study of T cells in Graves' hyperthyroidism and ophthalmopathy. Via MiXCR, TCRdb re-called the multiplex PCR reads, giving one row per CDR3 protein. This table has approximately 260,000 distinct CDR3 sequences, roughly 15% appearing once. Sequenced: blood. The origin of the receptors is a woman aged 45-65 years with Graves' hyperthyroidism that later progressed to Graves' ophthalmopathy. Each CDR3 is given with its conserved first and last residue. D genes are given only for firm matches. Clone size is given for some rows only: seen once, a few or many times, or a class if the clone is expanded.

TRBJ2-5	many	TRBD1	TRBV20-1	CSARTGASETQYF	TGCAGTGCTAGAACAGGGGCGTCGGAGACCCAGTACTTC
TRBJ2-1	many	TRBD2	TRBV6-2/TRBV6-3	CASSSSGGYNEQFF	TGTGCCAGCAGTTCAAGCGGGGGGTACAATGAGCAGTTCTTC
TRBJ2-2	many	-	TRBV7-8	CASSPRRLDGTGELFF	TGTGCCAGCAGCCCCAGGAGGCTAGATGGGACCGGGGAGCTGTTTTTT
TRBJ1-5	-	-	TRBV24-1	CATSKGDQPQHF	TGTGCCACCAGTAAGGGGGACCAGCCCCAGCATTTT
TRBJ1-4	many	TRBD1	TRBV20-1	CSAREGRGHEKLFF	TGCAGTGCTAGAGAGGGAAGGGGGCATGAAAAACTGTTTTTT
TRBJ1-1	many	-	TRBV5-6	CASSLVTEAFF	TGTGCCAGCAGCTTGGTCACTGAAGCTTTCTTT
TRBJ2-7	many	-	TRBV14	CASSQDRGSAYEQYF	TGTGCCAGCAGCCAAGATCGCGGATCCGCTTACGAGCAGTACTTC
TRBJ2-1	-	TRBD2	TRBV3-1	CASSHSGRRAEQFF	TGTGCCAGCAGCCATAGCGGGAGGAGAGCTGAGCAGTTCTTC
TRBJ2-1	many	TRBD2	TRBV2	CASSSLAGGDEQFF	TGTGCCAGCAGTTCCCTAGCGGGAGGGGATGAGCAGTTCTTC
TRBJ2-7	many	-	TRBV28	CASSLGPPYEQYF	TGTGCCAGCAGTTTAGGACCCCCCTACGAGCAGTACTTC
TRBJ2-1	many	TRBD2	TRBV6-2/TRBV6-3	CASLTSGRANEQFF	TGTGCCAGCTTGACTAGCGGGAGGGCCAATGAGCAGTTCTTC
TRBJ2-1	-	TRBD2	TRBV9	CASSPTWASGTQGQFF	TGTGCCAGCAGCCCGACGTGGGCTAGCGGGACCCAAGGGCAGTTCTTC
TRBJ2-1	many	-	TRBV12-3/TRBV12-4	CASSWLDRNEQFF	TGTGCCAGCAGTTGGCTAGATCGCAATGAGCAGTTCTTC
TRBJ2-5	many	-	TRBV20-1	CSAARDEETQYF	TGCAGTGCTGCCCGGGACGAAGAGACCCAGTACTTC
TRBJ2-7	many	-	TRBV28	CASNSRVIRGRYEQYF	TGTGCCAGCAATTCAAGAGTTATTCGGGGTCGCTACGAGCAGTACTTC
TRBJ1-4	-	-	TRBV9	CASSARGNSPAEKLFF	TGTGCCAGCAGCGCGCGAGGGAACAGCCCTGCGGAAAAACTGTTTTTT
TRBJ2-3	-	TRBD2	TRBV6-2/TRBV6-3	CASSYSRLAGGPTDTQYF	TGTGCCAGCAGTTACTCTAGGCTAGCGGGAGGGCCCACAGATACGCAGTATTTT
TRBJ2-5	many	TRBD2	TRBV7-8	CASSPMTSRSKETQYF	TGTGCCAGCAGCCCGATGACTAGCCGTTCGAAGGAGACCCAGTACTTC
TRBJ2-5	few	-	TRBV5-1	CASSPGMAYGETQYF	TGCGCCAGCAGCCCAGGCATGGCCTATGGGGAGACCCAGTACTTC
TRBJ2-1	-	-	TRBV10-3	CAISEGVGGNEQFF	TGTGCCATCAGTGAAGGAGTAGGGGGGAATGAGCAGTTCTTC
TRBJ2-7	-	TRBD1	TRBV6-1	CASSRTGPSYEQYF	TGTGCCAGCTCTAGGACAGGGCCCTCCTACGAGCAGTACTTC
TRBJ1-2	once	-	TRBV7-2	CASSLAPGANYGYTF	TGTGCCAGCAGCTTAGCCCCAGGGGCTAACTATGGCTACACCTTC
TRBJ2-3	many	-	TRBV20-1	CSAKWETYTQYF	TGCAGTGCTAAGTGGGAGACATATACGCAGTATTTT
TRBJ2-7	few	TRBD1	TRBV10-2	CASSGKGQSWEQYF	TGCGCCAGCAGTGGAAAGGGACAGTCGTGGGAGCAGTACTTC
TRBJ1-2	few	-	TRBV5-5	CASSHTGTANNYGYTF	TGTGCCAGCAGCCACACCGGGACCGCAAATAACTATGGCTACACCTTC
TRBJ2-1	many	TRBD2	TRBV29-1	CSVEDTGYGLDTNEQFF	TGCAGCGTTGAAGACACCGGATATGGACTAGATACAAATGAGCAGTTCTTC
TRBJ2-2	few	TRBD2	TRBV9	CASTPGGGSGELFF	TGTGCCAGCACCCCGGGAGGGGGAAGCGGGGAGCTGTTTTTT
TRBJ2-1	many	TRBD2	TRBV3-1	CASSLGSGRANEQFF	TGTGCCAGCAGCCTCGGCAGCGGGAGAGCGAATGAGCAGTTCTTC
TRBJ2-7	few	-	TRBV20-1	CSARESSPRSEQYF	TGCAGTGCTAGAGAGTCGTCCCCAAGAAGCGAGCAGTACTTC
TRBJ2-1	many	-	TRBV5-1	CASSFETTNNEQFF	TGCGCCAGCAGCTTTGAGACTACGAACAATGAGCAGTTCTTC
TRBJ2-1	many	-	TRBV6-2/TRBV6-3	CASSYWTGGSYNEQFF	TGTGCCAGCAGTTACTGGACCGGGGGCTCCTACAATGAGCAGTTCTTC
TRBJ2-2	many	-	TRBV12-5	CASGYPAGELFF	TGTGCTAGTGGCTACCCCGCCGGGGAGCTGTTTTTT
TRBJ2-1	many	-	TRBV2	CASSGDPNEQFF	TGTGCCAGCTCCGGGGACCCGAATGAGCAGTTCTTC
TRBJ2-3	many	TRBD2	TRBV7-8	CASSSPIAGRDTQYF	TGTGCCAGCAGCTCTCCCATAGCGGGGAGGGATACGCAGTATTTT
TRBJ2-6	-	-	TRBV30	CAWIVSGSGANVLTF	TGTGCCTGGATTGTGTCGGGCTCTGGGGCCAACGTCCTGACTTTC
TRBJ1-1	once	-	TRBV27	CASRTAGENTEAFF	TGTGCCAGTAGGACCGCAGGGGAGAACACTGAAGCTTTCTTT
TRBJ2-3	many	TRBD2	TRBV10-3	CAISEWTSGSGGTDTQYF	TGTGCCATCAGTGAGTGGACTAGCGGGAGTGGAGGCACAGATACGCAGTATTTT
TRBJ2-2	many	TRBD1	TRBV27	CASSTILTTGGETNTGELFF	TGTGCCAGCAGTACGATCCTAACGACAGGGGGCGAGACGAACACCGGGGAGCTGTTTTTT
TRBJ2-3	many	-	TRBV5-1	CASSPPRDTQYF	TGCGCCAGCAGCCCCCCGAGAGATACGCAGTATTTT
TRBJ2-2	many	TRBD2	TRBV30	CAWSVASGSTGELFF	TGTGCCTGGAGTGTTGCAAGCGGGAGTACCGGGGAGCTGTTTTTT